These 24 T cell receptor beta chains originate from one sample sequenced in a study of cytomegalovirus exposure and HLA in healthy donors. Produced via immunoSEQ multiplex PCR; TCRdb's table is partial and in-frame only. Of about 44,000 clones in the sample, 93% were seen once. Sequences were obtained from PBMCs. These receptors all stem from a woman aged 18-29 years in good health and CMV-seronegative.

The V and J genes are TRBV25-1 and TRBJ1-2; D is perhaps TRBD1 (5 bases). Trimming stripped 0 bases from V and 8 bases from J, with 19 bases between. Germline V gene data show CDR1 as MGHDK and CDR2 as SYGVNS. CDR3 length: 16 amino acids. The DNA of the CDR3 is TGTGCCAGCAGTGAATATATTCGGGAGGGAGGGGACGGCTACACCTTC. This encodes CASSEYIREGGDGYTF.

V and J are TRBV12-5 and TRBJ2-6, with D perhaps matching TRBD1 (5 bases). The germline V gene has CDR1 LGHNT and CDR2 FRNRAP. This CDR3 region has 18 residues. V lost 5 bases to trimming and J lost 5 bases, with 22 bases between them. The CDR3 loop is CASGACCAGQSRANVLTF. The CDR3, as DNA: TGTGCTAGTGGTGCGTGCTGTGCAGGACAAAGTCGGGCCAACGTCCTGACTTTC. Filled out from reference TRBV12-5 and TRBJ2-6, the complete variable domain reads DARVTQTPRHKVTEMGQEVTMRCQPILGHNTVFWYRQTMMQGLELLAYFRNRAPLDDSGMPKDRFSAEMPDATLATLKIQPSEPRDSAVYFCASGACCAGQSRANVLTFGAGSRLTVL.

The rearrangement joins TRBV7-9 to TRBJ2-5; D might be TRBD1 (5 bases). This CDR3 is 15 amino acids long. Trimming pared 1 base from V and 1 base from J, leaving 10 bases between. Per the germline V gene, CDR1 is SEHNR and CDR2 is FQNEAQ (reference sequence). The CDR3 region is CASSLGDSFQETQYF. CDR3 DNA sequence: TGTGCCAGCAGCTTAGGTGACAGTTTCCAAGAGACCCAGTACTTC.

This chain joins TRBV19 and TRBJ1-1; D is uncertain. Germline V gives CDR1 LNHDA, CDR2 SQIVND (reference sequence). V lost 2 bases to trimming and J lost 0 bases, with 7 bases between them. The length of the CDR3 is 14 residues. The CDR3 loop reads CASSIKTLNTEAFF. DNA of the CDR3: TGTGCCAGTAGTATAAAAACACTGAACACTGAAGCTTTCTTT.

V is TRBV28 and J is TRBJ2-7; the match to TRBD1 covers 7 bases. This CDR3 region has 14 residues. The trim removed 5 bases at V and 4 bases at J, leaving 8 bases unmatched. Looked up from germline, CDR1 is MDHEN and CDR2 is SYDVKM. CDR3 residues: CASSPQTGWYEQYF. CDR3 DNA: TGTGCCAGCAGTCCCCAGACAGGGTGGTACGAGCAGTACTTC.

J is TRBJ1-1 and V is TRBV27; 7 nucleotides agree with TRBD1. CDR1 MNHEY and CDR2 SMNVEV come from the germline V gene (reference sequence). The CDR3 covers 14 residues. V lost 7 bases, J lost 1 base, and 6 bases stayed unmatched. The CDR3 loop reads CASIRTGANTEAFF. CDR3 sequence (DNA): TGTGCCAGCATCCGAACAGGGGCGAACACTGAAGCTTTCTTT.

The gene calls are TRBV9 and TRBJ1-2; no clear D. The CDR3 loop spans 14 amino acids. Germline values: CDR1 SGDLS, CDR2 YYNGEE. The V and J ends lost 0 bases and 8 bases respectively, with 14 bases between them. The CDR3 spells CASSVGEAGPGYTF. The DNA of the CDR3 is TGTGCCAGCAGCGTAGGGGAGGCTGGCCCCGGCTACACCTTC.

In DNA form, the CDR3 reads TGTGCCAGCAGTCCCGGGACTAGCGGGGGGGCCCCCACAGATACGCAGTATTTT. Protein sequence: CASSPGTSGGAPTDTQYF. This chain links TRBV27 with TRBJ2-3; 16 bases are a match to TRBD2. V lost 5 bases, J lost 2 bases, and 7 bases stayed unmatched. CDR1 is MNHEY and CDR2 is SMNVEV in the germline V gene (reference sequence). The length of the CDR3 is 18 residues.

The CDR3 DNA is TGTGCCTGGAGTTCAGGGGTTTCTGGGGCCAACGTCCTGACTTTC. Its translation is CAWSSGVSGANVLTF. The chain recombines TRBV30 with TRBJ2-6; possible D gene TRBD1, 6 bases. The germline V gene encodes CDR1 GTSNPN and CDR2 SVGIG (reference sequence). The length of the CDR3 is 15 residues. V gave up 2 bases and J gave up 1 base, with 9 bases separating them. Complete variable domain (other parts from reference TRBV30 and TRBJ2-6): SQTIHQWPATLVQPVGSPLSLECTVEGTSNPNLYWYRQAAGRGLQLLFYSVGIGQISSEVPQNLSASRPQDRQFILSSKKLLLSDSGFYLCAWSSGVSGANVLTFGAGSRLTVL.

The V gene is TRBV11-2, the J gene TRBJ2-1; 7 bases align to TRBD2. CDR1 and CDR2 (germline): SGHAT, FQNNGV. After removal of 0 bases from V and 9 bases from J, the junction contained 11 bases not matched to a gene. The CDR3 totals 16 residues. The CDR3 sequence: CASSLERLAERSEQFF. The CDR3 DNA follows: TGTGCCAGCAGCTTAGAACGGCTAGCGGAGAGGAGTGAGCAGTTCTTC.

V usage is TRBV7-8 and J usage is TRBJ2-2, with D possibly TRBD2 on 6 matching bases. The ends were cut back, 5 bases at V and 6 bases at J, with 10 bases in the middle. In germline, CDR1 is SGHVS, CDR2 FQNEAQ. CDR3 size: 13 residues. Here the CDR3 DNA reads TGTGCCAGCAGCCCCAGGGAGGCCGGGGAGCTGTTTTTT. Translated, it gives CASSPREAGELFF.

In its sample, this clone was seen a few times. The rearrangement links TRBV6-4 to TRBJ2-3, with 9 bases lining up with TRBD1. The CDR3 contains 14 residues. V lost 4 bases, J lost 2 bases, and 1 base stayed unmatched. Germline V gene sequence: CDR1 MRHNA, CDR2 SNTAGT. The CDR3 sequence: CASSGTGDTDTQYF. The DNA for the CDR3 is TGTGCCAGCAGTGGGACAGGGGACACAGATACGCAGTATTTT.

The chain recombines TRBV25-1 with TRBJ2-5; TRBD1 matches 7 bases. The CDR3 runs 17 residues. In germline, CDR1 is MGHDK, CDR2 SYGVNS. With 0 bases clipped from V and 0 bases from J, the junction kept 7 bases outside the gene matches. CDR3 protein: CASSEYKDRLYQETQYF. In DNA, the CDR3 is TGTGCCAGCAGTGAATATAAGGACAGGTTGTACCAAGAGACCCAGTACTTC.

The CDR3 sequence is CASSSLTGRGEQYF. The CDR3 region has the DNA TGTGCCAGCAGTTCCCTGACAGGGCGAGGCGAGCAGTACTTC. The chain joins TRBV27 to TRBJ2-7, with TRBD1 identical over 7 bases. V lost 4 bases to trimming and J lost 6 bases; unmatched junction nucleotides: 9. CDR3 size: 14 residues. Germline V gene data show CDR1 as MNHEY and CDR2 as SMNVEV (reference sequence).

The chain is built from TRBV10-2 and TRBJ1-5; D gene uncertain. Germline lookup yields CDR1 WSHSY and CDR2 SAAADI. The CDR3 sequence is 15 residues long. V was clipped by 3 bases and J by 3 bases, with 12 bases between them. CDR3 sequence (DNA): TGCGCCAGCAGTGATCCAGGTAAAGACAATCAGCCCCAGCATTTT. Protein: CASSDPGKDNQPQHF.

The V gene is TRBV19, the J gene TRBJ1-5; D unclear. The CDR3 has 12 residues. Trimming pared 8 bases from V and 6 bases from J, leaving 11 bases between. The germline V gene has CDR1 LNHDA and CDR2 SQIVND (reference sequence). CDR3 nucleotide sequence: TGTGCCAGTCATTGGGCTGGTCAGCCCCAGCATTTT. Encoded protein: CASHWAGQPQHF.

V and J are TRBV7-8 and TRBJ2-7, with 8 bases lining up with TRBD2. This CDR3 is 13 amino acids long. The V gene end was trimmed by 5 bases and the J gene end by 4 bases; junction bases not matched to a gene: 4. Germline CDR1 is SGHVS and CDR2 is FQNEAQ. Here the CDR3 reads CASSEGLEYEQYF. The CDR3, as DNA: TGTGCCAGCAGCGAGGGACTAGAATACGAGCAGTACTTC.

This sequence joins TRBV27 and TRBJ2-7; 9 nucleotides align to TRBD1. Germline-derived CDR1 and CDR2 are MNHEY and SMNVEV (reference sequence). The CDR3 spans 15 residues. Trimming removed 5 bases from V and 0 bases from J; junction bases left unmatched: 5. This CDR3 reads CASSPWDRVSYEQYF. The CDR3 DNA reads TGTGCCAGCAGTCCCTGGGACAGGGTCTCCTACGAGCAGTACTTC.

This clone occurred once. The chain is built from TRBV5-4 and TRBJ2-5, with TRBD2 identical over 12 bases. Germline V CDR1 and CDR2: SGHNT, YYREEE (reference sequence). The CDR3 runs to 16 residues. J was trimmed by 4 bases and V by 3 bases; bases with no gene match: 7. CDR3 residues: CASSSRLAGVGETQYF. CDR3 coding DNA: TGTGCCAGCAGCTCCCGACTAGCGGGAGTGGGAGAGACCCAGTACTTC.

The chain uses TRBV6-1 and TRBJ2-5; 9 nucleotides line up with TRBD2. Germline loops: CDR1 MNHNS, CDR2 SASEGT. The CDR3 has 16 amino acids. Losses at the gene ends were 1 base for V and 5 bases for J; bases not matched to a gene: 8. The CDR3 nucleotides are TGTGCCAGCAGTGAAGAGATAGCGGGGGTGTGGGAGACCCAGTACTTC. Its translation: CASSEEIAGVWETQYF.

The gene calls are TRBV29-1 and TRBJ2-3; D gene ambiguous. Germline CDR1 and CDR2: SQVTM and ANQGSEA. The V end was cut by 4 bases, the J end by 3 bases, with 17 bases between. This CDR3 has 15 residues. DNA of the CDR3: TGCAGCGTTGCTAAAGGAGTTTTGGAGACAGATACGCAGTATTTT. The encoded protein is CSVAKGVLETDTQYF.

The genes are TRBV27 and TRBJ2-7; TRBD2 aligns across 9 bases. Germline V gene lookup returns CDR1 MNHEY and CDR2 SMNVEV (reference sequence). The V and J ends lost 5 bases and 3 bases, in that order; junction bases with no gene match: 23. There are 20 residues in the CDR3. CDR3 DNA sequence: TGTGCCAGCAGTGCCCGGGTCACCCCGCCGGGGATTAGCGGGAGCTACGAGCAGTACTTC. This codes for CASSARVTPPGISGSYEQYF.

This rearrangement joins TRBV7-9 to TRBJ2-1; D is possibly TRBD2 (6 bases). The CDR3 consists of 12 residues. Between the trimmed V and J ends, which lost 5 bases and 15 bases, there was a span of 17 bases. Germline values: CDR1 SEHNR, CDR2 FQNEAQ (reference sequence). CDR3 bases: TGTGCCAGCAGCAAAGACCTCGGGACTTGGTTCTTC. It codes for CASSKDLGTWFF.

The chain has TRBV28 and TRBJ2-7; D not resolved. Trimming removed 2 bases from V and 9 bases from J, with 11 bases in between. Germline values: CDR1 MDHEN, CDR2 SYDVKM. The CDR3 spans 12 residues. The CDR3 protein is CASSLGGRRQYF. As DNA, the CDR3 is TGTGCCAGCAGTTTAGGTGGCAGAAGGCAGTACTTC.